The T cell receptor (delta chain) under discussion was sequenced for a study of γδ T cells in repeated Plasmodium falciparum infection. Vgamma9/Vdelta2+ and Vdelta2-negative gammadelta T cells were flow-sorted from PBMC for bulk sequencing. The sample holds a few counts of this clone. This is likely an artifact of a read error, given a far larger clone one base away. The sample carries other DNA sequences with the same CDR3. The CDR3 covers 20 residues. Germline CDR1 reads TVYSNPD; CDR2 reads GDNSRS (reference sequence). Trimming cost V 2 bases and J 0 bases, with 31 bases left between them. TCRdb reran clone calling via CATT on the multiplex PCR reads. In the table there are approximately 50,000 delta-chain clones, roughly 2% of which are singletons.

The clonotype was recovered from a pool of human donors (malaria-infected and uninfected, not separated). The rearrangement links TRDV3 to TRDJ1; D may be TRDD3 (6 bases). TCRdb does not report a J gene; here it was assigned by matching the DNA to germline references. The specimen was gamma-delta T cells from blood. The CDR3 DNA reads TGTGCCTTTCCACAACTACGCATTGGGGGCCCACGAAAGTACACCGATAAACTCATCTTT. Translation: CAFPQLRIGGPRKYTDKLIF.